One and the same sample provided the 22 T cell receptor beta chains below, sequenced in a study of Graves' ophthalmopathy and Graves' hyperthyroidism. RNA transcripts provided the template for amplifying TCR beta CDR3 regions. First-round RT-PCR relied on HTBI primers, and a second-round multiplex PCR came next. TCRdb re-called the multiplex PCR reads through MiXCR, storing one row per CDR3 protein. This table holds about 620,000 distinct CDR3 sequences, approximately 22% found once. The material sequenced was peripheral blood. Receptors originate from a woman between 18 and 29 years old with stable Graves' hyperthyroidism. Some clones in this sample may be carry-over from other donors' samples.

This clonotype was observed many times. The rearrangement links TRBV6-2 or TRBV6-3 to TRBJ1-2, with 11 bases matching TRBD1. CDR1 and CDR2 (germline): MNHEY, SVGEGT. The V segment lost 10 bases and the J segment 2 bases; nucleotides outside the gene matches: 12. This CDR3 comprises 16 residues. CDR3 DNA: TGTGCCAACAGCCGGGACAGGGGGACCCTCAACTATGGCTACACCTTC. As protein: CANSRDRGTLNYGYTF.

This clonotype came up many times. The CDR3 spells CASSDIPVGSNYGYTF. As DNA, the CDR3 is TGTGCCAGCAGCGATATACCCGTAGGGTCGAACTATGGCTACACCTTC. The chain employs TRBV5-6 and TRBJ1-2; D gene unclear. V lost 4 bases and J lost 2, with 18 bases in between. CDR3 length: 16 residues. Germline CDR1 SGHDT, CDR2 YYEEEE.

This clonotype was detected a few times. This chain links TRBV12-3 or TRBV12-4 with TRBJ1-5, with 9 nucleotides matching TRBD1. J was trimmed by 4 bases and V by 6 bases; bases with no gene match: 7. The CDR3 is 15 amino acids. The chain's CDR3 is CASSLRQGVNQPQHF. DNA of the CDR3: TGTGCCAGCAGCCTTAGACAGGGGGTTAATCAGCCCCAGCATTTT.

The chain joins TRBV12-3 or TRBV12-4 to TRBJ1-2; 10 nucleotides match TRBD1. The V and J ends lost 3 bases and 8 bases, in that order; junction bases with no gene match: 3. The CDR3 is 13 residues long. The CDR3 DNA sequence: TGTGCCAGCAGTTTTGACAGGGGGCGGGGCTACACCTTC. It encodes CASSFDRGRGYTF.

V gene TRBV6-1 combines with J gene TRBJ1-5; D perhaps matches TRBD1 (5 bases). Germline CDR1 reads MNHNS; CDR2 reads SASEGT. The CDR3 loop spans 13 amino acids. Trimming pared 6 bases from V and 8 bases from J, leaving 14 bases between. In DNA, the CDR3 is TGTGCCAGCAGCTTCCGACAGACGGAGCCCCAGCATTTT. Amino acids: CASSFRQTEPQHF.

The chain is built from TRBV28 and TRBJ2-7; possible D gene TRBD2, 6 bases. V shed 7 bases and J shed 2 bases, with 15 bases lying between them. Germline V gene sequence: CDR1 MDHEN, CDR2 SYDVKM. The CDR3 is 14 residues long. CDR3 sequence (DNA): TGTGCCAGCACCCTGCGGGGTACTACCTACGAGCAGTACTTC. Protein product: CASTLRGTTYEQYF.

Here the CDR3 DNA reads TGTGCCAGTAGTAAGACAGCCCTCACTGAAGCTTTCTTT. Residues: CASSKTALTEAFF. The rearrangement links TRBV19 to TRBJ1-1, with D maybe TRBD1 (5 bases). Germline CDR1 LNHDA, CDR2 SQIVND (reference sequence). CDR3 length: 13 residues. Between the trimmed V and J ends, which lost 4 bases and 4 bases, there was a span of 10 bases.

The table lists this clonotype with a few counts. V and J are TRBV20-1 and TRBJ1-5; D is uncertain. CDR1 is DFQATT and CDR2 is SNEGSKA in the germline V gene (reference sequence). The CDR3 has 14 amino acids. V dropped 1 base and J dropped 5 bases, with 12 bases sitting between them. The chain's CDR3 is CSARGPGEDQPQHF. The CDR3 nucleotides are TGCAGTGCTAGAGGTCCGGGTGAGGATCAGCCCCAGCATTTT.

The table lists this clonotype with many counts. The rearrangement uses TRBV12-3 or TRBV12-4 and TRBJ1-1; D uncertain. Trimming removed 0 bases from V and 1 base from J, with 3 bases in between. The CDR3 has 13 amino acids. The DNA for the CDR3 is TGTGCCAGCAGTTTAGCTACGAACACTGAAGCTTTCTTT. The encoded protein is CASSLATNTEAFF.

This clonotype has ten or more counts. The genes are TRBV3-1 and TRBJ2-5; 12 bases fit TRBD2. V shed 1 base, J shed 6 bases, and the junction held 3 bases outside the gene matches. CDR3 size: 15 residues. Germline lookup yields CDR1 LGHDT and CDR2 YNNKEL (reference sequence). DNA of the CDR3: TGTGCCAGCAGCCAAGGACTAGCGGGAGCTAAGACCCAGTACTTC. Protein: CASSQGLAGAKTQYF.

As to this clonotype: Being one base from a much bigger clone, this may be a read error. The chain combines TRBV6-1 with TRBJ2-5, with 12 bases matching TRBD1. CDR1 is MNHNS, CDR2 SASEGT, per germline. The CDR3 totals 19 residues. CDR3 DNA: TGTGCCAGCACCGCCCGGGACAGGGGGCTGGCGGGACGGAAGAGGACCAAGTACTTC. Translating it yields CASTARDRGLAGRKRTKYF.

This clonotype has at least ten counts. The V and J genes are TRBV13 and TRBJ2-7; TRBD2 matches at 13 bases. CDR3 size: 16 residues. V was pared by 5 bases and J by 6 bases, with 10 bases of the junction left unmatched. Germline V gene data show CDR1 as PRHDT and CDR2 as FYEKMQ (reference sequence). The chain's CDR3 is CASSLRGLAGAVEQYF. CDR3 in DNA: TGTGCCAGCAGCCTCCGCGGACTAGCGGGAGCAGTCGAGCAGTACTTC.

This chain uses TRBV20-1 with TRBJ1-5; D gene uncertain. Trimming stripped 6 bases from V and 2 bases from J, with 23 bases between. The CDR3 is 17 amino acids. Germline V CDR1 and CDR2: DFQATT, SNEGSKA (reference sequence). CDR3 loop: CSAIEGWSLDGNQPQHF. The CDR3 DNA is TGCAGTGCAATCGAGGGATGGAGTCTTGACGGCAATCAGCCCCAGCATTTT.

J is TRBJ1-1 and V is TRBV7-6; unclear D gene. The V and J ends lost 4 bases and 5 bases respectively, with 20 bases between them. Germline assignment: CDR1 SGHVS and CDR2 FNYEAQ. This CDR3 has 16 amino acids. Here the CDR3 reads CASSSRLSGEVTEAFF. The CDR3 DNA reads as TGTGCCAGCAGCTCCCGGTTGTCGGGCGAGGTAACTGAAGCTTTCTTT.

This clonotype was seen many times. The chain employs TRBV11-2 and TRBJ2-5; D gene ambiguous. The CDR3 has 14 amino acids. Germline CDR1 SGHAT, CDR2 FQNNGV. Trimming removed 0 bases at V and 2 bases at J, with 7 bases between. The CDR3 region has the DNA TGTGCCAGCAGCTTAGACCCAGGTCAAGAGACCCAGTACTTC. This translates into CASSLDPGQETQYF. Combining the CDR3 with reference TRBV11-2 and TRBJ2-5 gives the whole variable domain EAGVAQSPRYKIIEKRQSVAFWCNPISGHATLYWYQQILGQGPKLLIQFQNNGVVDDSQLPKDRFSAERLKGVDSTLKIQPAKLEDSAVYLCASSLDPGQETQYFGPGTRLLVL.

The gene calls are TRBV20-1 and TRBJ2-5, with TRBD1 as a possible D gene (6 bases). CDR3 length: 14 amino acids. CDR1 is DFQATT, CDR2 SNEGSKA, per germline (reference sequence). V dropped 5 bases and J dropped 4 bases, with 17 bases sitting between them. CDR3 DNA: TGCAGTGCTCCGACAGGTTCGTCCCCAGAGACCCAGTACTTC. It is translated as CSAPTGSSPETQYF.

The CDR3 is CASRDRGRGGELFF. The CDR3, as DNA: TGTGCCAGCAGGGACAGGGGGCGCGGCGGGGAGCTGTTTTTT. The V and J genes are TRBV6-1 and TRBJ2-2, with TRBD1 matching 11 bases. Germline V gene lookup returns CDR1 MNHNS and CDR2 SASEGT. This CDR3 is 14 amino acids long. V lost 6 bases, J lost 7 bases, and 4 bases stayed unmatched.

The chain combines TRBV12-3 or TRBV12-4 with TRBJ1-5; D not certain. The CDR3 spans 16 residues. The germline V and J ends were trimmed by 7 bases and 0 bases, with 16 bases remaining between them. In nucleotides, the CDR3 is TGTGCCAGCACCCTGGGTCCAGTTTATAGCAATCAGCCCCAGCATTTT. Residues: CASTLGPVYSNQPQHF.

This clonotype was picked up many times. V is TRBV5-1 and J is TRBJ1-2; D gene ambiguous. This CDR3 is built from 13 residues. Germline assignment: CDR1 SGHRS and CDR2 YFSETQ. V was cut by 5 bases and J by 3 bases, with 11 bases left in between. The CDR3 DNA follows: TGCGCCAGCAGAATACAAGCAGACTATGGCTACACCTTC. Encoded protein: CASRIQADYGYTF.

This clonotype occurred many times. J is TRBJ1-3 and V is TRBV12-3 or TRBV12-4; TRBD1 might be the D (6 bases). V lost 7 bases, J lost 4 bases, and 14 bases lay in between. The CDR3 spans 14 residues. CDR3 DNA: TGTGCCAGCAATCCACAGGGAGGAGGAAACACCATATATTTT. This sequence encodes CASNPQGGGNTIYF.

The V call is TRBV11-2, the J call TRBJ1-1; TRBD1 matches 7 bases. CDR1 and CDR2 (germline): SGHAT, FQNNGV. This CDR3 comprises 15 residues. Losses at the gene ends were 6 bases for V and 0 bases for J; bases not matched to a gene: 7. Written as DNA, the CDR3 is TGTGCCAGCAGAATCCCGGGACAGTTGAACACTGAAGCTTTCTTT. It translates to CASRIPGQLNTEAFF.

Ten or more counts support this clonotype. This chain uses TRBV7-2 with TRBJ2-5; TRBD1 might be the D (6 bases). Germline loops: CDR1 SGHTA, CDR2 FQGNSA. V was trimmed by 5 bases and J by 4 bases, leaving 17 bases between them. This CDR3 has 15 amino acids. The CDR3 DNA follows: TGTGCCAGCAGCCGCAACCAGGGGAGTCGAGAGACCCAGTACTTC. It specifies CASSRNQGSRETQYF.